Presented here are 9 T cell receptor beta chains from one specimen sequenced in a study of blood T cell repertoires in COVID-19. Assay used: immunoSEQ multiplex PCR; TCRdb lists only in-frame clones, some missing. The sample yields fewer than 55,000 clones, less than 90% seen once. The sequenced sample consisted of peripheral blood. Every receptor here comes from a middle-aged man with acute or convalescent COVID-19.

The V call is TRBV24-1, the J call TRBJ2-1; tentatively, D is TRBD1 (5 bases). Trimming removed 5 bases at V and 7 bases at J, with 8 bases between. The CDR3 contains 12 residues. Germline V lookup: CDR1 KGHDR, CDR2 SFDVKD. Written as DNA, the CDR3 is TGTGCCACCAGTGTAGCAGGGAATGAGCAGTTCTTC. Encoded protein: CATSVAGNEQFF.

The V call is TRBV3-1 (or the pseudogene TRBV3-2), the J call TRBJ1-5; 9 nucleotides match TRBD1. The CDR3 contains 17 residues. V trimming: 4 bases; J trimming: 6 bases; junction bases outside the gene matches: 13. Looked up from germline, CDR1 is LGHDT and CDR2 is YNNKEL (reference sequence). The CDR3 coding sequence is TGTGCCAGCAGCCCCTACAGGGGGCGCCGAGAGTGTCAGCCCCAGCATTTT. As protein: CASSPYRGRRECQPQHF.

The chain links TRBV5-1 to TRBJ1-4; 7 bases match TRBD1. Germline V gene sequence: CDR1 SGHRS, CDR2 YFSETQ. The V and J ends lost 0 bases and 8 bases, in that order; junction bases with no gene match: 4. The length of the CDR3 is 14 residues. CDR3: CASSLEGAREKLFF. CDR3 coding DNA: TGCGCCAGCAGCTTGGAGGGGGCAAGGGAAAAACTGTTTTTT.

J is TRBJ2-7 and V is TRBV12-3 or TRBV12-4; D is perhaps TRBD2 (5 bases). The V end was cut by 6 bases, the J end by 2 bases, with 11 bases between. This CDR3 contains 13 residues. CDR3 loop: CASSKREPYEQYF. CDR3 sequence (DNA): TGTGCCAGCAGCAAGAGGGAACCCTACGAGCAGTACTTC.

The CDR3 protein is CASSFLAGGSREQFF. The CDR3 DNA is TGTGCCAGCAGTTTCTTAGCGGGGGGGTCCAGGGAGCAGTTCTTC. The genes are TRBV27 and TRBJ2-1, with 11 nucleotides matching TRBD2. Germline V lookup: CDR1 MNHEY, CDR2 SMNVEV (reference sequence). Germline trimming cut 3 bases from V and 10 bases from J; bases unmatched to any gene: 8. The CDR3 length is 15 residues.

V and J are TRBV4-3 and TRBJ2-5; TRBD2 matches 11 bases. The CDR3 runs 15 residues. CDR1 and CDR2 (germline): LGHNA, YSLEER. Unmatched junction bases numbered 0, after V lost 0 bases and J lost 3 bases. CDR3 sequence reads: CASSQEGLAEETQYF. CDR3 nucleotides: TGCGCCAGCAGCCAAGAGGGACTAGCGGAAGAGACCCAGTACTTC.

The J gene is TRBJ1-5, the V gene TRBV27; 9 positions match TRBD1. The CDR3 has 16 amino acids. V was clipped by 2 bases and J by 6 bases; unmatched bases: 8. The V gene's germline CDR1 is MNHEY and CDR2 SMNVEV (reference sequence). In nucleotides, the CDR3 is TGTGCCAGCAGTTTAAAGGGACAGGGCGTGGGTCAGCCCCAGCATTTT. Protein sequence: CASSLKGQGVGQPQHF.

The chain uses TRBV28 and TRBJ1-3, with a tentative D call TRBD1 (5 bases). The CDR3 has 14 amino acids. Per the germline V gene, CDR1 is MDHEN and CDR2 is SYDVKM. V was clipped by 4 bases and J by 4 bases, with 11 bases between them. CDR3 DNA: TGTGCCAGCAGTTCCGGGGGGGTAGGAAACACCATATATTTT. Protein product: CASSSGGVGNTIYF.

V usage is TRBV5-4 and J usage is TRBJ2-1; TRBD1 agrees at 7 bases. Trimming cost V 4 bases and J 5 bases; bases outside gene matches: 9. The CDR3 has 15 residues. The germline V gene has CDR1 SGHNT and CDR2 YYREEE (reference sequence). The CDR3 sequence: CASSTRQGLDNEQFF. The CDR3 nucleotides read TGTGCCAGCAGCACCAGACAGGGCCTCGACAATGAGCAGTTCTTC.